This T cell receptor beta chain was sequenced for a study of blood T cells in healthy people across ages. Extractions gave at least 6 micrograms of total RNA per sample. Then a second PCR, running roughly 6 to 12 cycles, was carried out with a sample-barcoded 5' primer and a J-beta primer mix. Via MiXCR, TCRdb re-called the 5' RACE reads, giving one row per CDR3 protein. This table holds about 1.5 million distinct CDR3 sequences, about 45% found once. Germline loops: CDR1 SGHRS, CDR2 YFSETQ. The ends were cut back, 0 bases at V and 5 bases at J, with 10 bases in the middle. The CDR3 length is 14 residues. On this clonotype itself: Its antigen is undetermined.

Study conclusions and caveats: While age rose, TCR beta diversity per million T cells dropped in a roughly linear way. Greater diversity and more naive CD4+ cells were seen in long-lived donors than in aged donors.

Input material: blood. The TCR originated in a woman younger than 35 in good health. The genes are TRBV5-1 and TRBJ2-3, with D tentatively TRBD1 (5 bases). CDR3 region: CASSLDSRVDTQYF. CDR3 sequence (DNA): TGCGCCAGCAGCTTGGATAGCAGGGTAGATACGCAGTATTTT.